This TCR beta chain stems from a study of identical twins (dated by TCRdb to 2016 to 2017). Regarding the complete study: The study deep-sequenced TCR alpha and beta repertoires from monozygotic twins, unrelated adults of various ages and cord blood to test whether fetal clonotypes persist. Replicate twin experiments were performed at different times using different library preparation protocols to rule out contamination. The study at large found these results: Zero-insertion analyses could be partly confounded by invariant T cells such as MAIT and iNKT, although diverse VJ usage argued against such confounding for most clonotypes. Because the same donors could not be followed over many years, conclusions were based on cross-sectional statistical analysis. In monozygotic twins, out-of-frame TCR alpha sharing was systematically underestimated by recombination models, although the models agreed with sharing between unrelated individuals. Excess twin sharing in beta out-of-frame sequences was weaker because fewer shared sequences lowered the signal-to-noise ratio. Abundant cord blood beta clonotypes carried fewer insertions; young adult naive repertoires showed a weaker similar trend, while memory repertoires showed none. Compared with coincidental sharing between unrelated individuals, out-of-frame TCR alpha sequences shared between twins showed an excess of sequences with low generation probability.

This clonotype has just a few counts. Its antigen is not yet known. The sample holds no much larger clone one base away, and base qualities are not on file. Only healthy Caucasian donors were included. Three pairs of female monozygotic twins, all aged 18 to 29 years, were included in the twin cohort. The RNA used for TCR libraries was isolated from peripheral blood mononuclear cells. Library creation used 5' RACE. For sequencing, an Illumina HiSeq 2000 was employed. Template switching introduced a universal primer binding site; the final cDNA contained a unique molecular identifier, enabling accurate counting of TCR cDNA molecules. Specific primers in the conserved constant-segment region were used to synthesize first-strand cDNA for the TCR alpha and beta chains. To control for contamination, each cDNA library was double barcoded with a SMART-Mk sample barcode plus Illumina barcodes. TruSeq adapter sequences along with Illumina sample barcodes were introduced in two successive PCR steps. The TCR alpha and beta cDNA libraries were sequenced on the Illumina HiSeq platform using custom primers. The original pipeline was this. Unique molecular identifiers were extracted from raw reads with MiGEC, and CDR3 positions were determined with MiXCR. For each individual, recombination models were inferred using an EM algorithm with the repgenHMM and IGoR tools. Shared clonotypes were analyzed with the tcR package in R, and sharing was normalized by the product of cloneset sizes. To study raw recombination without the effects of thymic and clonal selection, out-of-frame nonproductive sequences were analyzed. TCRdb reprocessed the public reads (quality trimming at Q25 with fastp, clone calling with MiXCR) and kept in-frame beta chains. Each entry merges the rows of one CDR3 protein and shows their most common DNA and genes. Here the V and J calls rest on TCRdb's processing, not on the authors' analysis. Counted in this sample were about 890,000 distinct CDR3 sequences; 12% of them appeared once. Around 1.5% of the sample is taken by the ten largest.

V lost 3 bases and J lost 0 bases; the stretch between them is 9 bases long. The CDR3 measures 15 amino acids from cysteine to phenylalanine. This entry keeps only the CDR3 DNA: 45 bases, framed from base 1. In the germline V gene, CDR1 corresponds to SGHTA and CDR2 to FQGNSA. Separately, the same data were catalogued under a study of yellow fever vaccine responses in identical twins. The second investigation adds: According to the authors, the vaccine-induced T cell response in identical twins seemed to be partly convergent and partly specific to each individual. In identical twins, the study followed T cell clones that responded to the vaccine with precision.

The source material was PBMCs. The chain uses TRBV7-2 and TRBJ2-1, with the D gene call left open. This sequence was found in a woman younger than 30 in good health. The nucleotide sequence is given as TGTGCCAGCAGCTTGGGGATCAGCTCCTACAATGAGCAGTTCTTC. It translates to CASSLGISSYNEQFF.